These 21 T cell receptor beta chains share one sample of origin, sequenced in a study of T cell clones after liver transplantation. Here immunoSEQ multiplex PCR was the method, and the copy in TCRdb shows in-frame clones only, minus some. Here the sample spans just under 60,000 clones, roughly 70% being singletons. The sample here was CD4+ T cells from blood, taken at the roughly 15-month timepoint. Receptors were obtained from a human patient who received a liver transplant. Some of these T cells may belong to the graft donor.

The chain employs TRBV30 and TRBJ2-1; D is possibly TRBD1 (6 bases). Deletions cut 3 bases from V and 5 bases from J, with 11 bases between. Germline assignment: CDR1 GTSNPN and CDR2 SVGIG (reference sequence). The CDR3 covers 13 residues. The CDR3 loop is CAWSTGQNNEQFF. CDR3 coding DNA: TGTGCCTGGAGCACAGGACAGAACAATGAGCAGTTCTTC.

The chain has TRBV7-9 and TRBJ2-3, with D possibly called TRBD1 or TRBD2 (5 bases each). V was cut by 4 bases and J by 2 bases, with 16 bases left in between. CDR3 length: 16 residues. Per germline, CDR1 SEHNR and CDR2 FQNEAQ (reference sequence). CDR3 nucleotide sequence: TGTGCCAGCAGCTCCTTAGCGAGGGGCCACACAGATACGCAGTATTTT. This sequence encodes CASSSLARGHTDTQYF.

This clone was recorded a few times. The rearrangement joins TRBV5-4 to TRBJ2-5, with 10 bases lining up with TRBD1. Trimming removed 4 bases from V and 5 bases from J; junction bases left unmatched: 5. The germline V gene has CDR1 SGHNT and CDR2 YYREEE (reference sequence). This CDR3 contains 14 residues. The CDR3 here is CASSRQGAEETQYF. CDR3 in DNA: TGTGCCAGCAGCCGACAGGGGGCGGAGGAGACCCAGTACTTC.

The CDR3, as DNA: TGTGCCAGCAGCCTCATAGATTCACCCCTCCACTTT. Its translation is CASSLIDSPLHF. The chain carries TRBV6-1 and TRBJ1-6; D call uncertain. The CDR3 extends over 12 amino acids. Germline V gene data show CDR1 as MNHNS and CDR2 as SASEGT. V was shortened by 6 bases and J by 8 bases, with 8 bases between the two germline ends.

The V and J genes are TRBV6-1 and TRBJ2-1; 10 bases line up with TRBD1. This CDR3 is built from 13 residues. CDR1 is MNHNS, CDR2 SASEGT, per germline. Losses at the gene ends were 7 bases for V and 7 bases for J; bases not matched to a gene: 4. The CDR3 loop reads CASTPGQGNEQFF. The CDR3 DNA follows: TGTGCCAGCACCCCGGGACAGGGGAATGAGCAGTTCTTC.

This clone was counted only a few times. This rearrangement joins TRBV18 to TRBJ2-4; D uncertain. Germline V gene data show CDR1 as KGHSH and CDR2 as LQKENI. CDR3 size: 15 residues. V lost 6 bases and J 7 bases, leaving 19 bases between the germline ends. The CDR3 spells CASSLMVGKENIQYF. The CDR3 DNA sequence: TGTGCCAGCTCCCTTATGGTGGGGAAAGAGAACATTCAGTACTTC.

V and J are TRBV6-6 and TRBJ2-4; possible D gene TRBD1, 6 bases. Germline V gene sequence: CDR1 MNHNY, CDR2 SVGAGI (reference sequence). The length of the CDR3 is 16 residues. V lost 8 bases, J lost 0 bases, and 17 bases lay in between. The chain's CDR3 is CASSYRADLAKNIQYF. CDR3 nucleotides: TGTGCCAGCTCCTACAGGGCAGACTTAGCCAAAAACATTCAGTACTTC.

The rearrangement links TRBV6-6 to TRBJ1-2, with 8 bases identical to TRBD1. The J segment lost 5 bases and the V segment lost 3 bases, leaving 5 bases of the junction unmatched. Per the germline V gene, CDR1 is MNHNY and CDR2 is SVGAGI (reference sequence). The CDR3 is made up of 14 amino acids. The CDR3 region has the DNA TGTGCCAGCAGTTATCAGGGGGCGAATTATGGCTACACCTTC. Its protein product is CASSYQGANYGYTF.

The chain carries TRBV5-6 and TRBJ2-6; tentatively, D is TRBD1 (5 bases). Germline loops: CDR1 SGHDT, CDR2 YYEEEE. V dropped 2 bases and J dropped 0 bases, with 9 bases sitting between them. The CDR3 spans 16 residues. The CDR3 bases are TGTGCCAGCAGCTTTGTCAGGGTCTCTGGGGCCAACGTCCTGACTTTC. It codes for CASSFVRVSGANVLTF.

The V and J genes are TRBV9 and TRBJ1-3; no clear D. CDR3 length: 15 amino acids. V dropped 3 bases and J dropped 1 base, with 11 bases sitting between them. Germline-derived CDR1 and CDR2 are SGDLS and YYNGEE. CDR3 sequence (DNA): TGTGCCAGCAGCGCACACATCCTTTCTGGAAACACCATATATTTT. It translates to CASSAHILSGNTIYF.

This chain links TRBV29-1 with TRBJ2-1; tentative D call: TRBD2 (5 bases). Between the trimmed V and J ends, which lost 7 bases and 5 bases, there was a span of 15 bases. The CDR3 runs to 13 residues. Germline V lookup: CDR1 SQVTM, CDR2 ANQGSEA. The CDR3 DNA sequence: TGCAGCGGGCTGAGGGCCAGTGACAATGAGCAGTTCTTC. Encoded protein: CSGLRASDNEQFF.

The chain recombines TRBV28 with TRBJ2-5; 15 bases fit TRBD2. This CDR3 has 16 residues. Germline CDR1 MDHEN, CDR2 SYDVKM. The J segment lost 1 base and the V segment lost 6 bases, leaving 3 bases of the junction unmatched. The CDR3 here is CASSPGLAGGQETQYF. The DNA of the CDR3 is TGTGCCAGCAGCCCGGGACTAGCGGGGGGCCAAGAGACCCAGTACTTC.

For this clone: The sample holds other DNA sequences that translate to the same CDR3. The chain's CDR3 is CASRKDRGDYGYTF. CDR3 sequence (DNA): TGTGCCAGCAGAAAGGACAGGGGGGACTATGGCTACACCTTC. This chain connects TRBV6-5 to TRBJ1-2; 10 bases align to TRBD1. From germline, CDR1 is MNHEY and CDR2 SVGAGI. V lost 6 bases, J lost 3 bases, and 4 bases stayed unmatched. The CDR3 totals 14 residues.

This clone showed up just once. The gene calls are TRBV18 and TRBJ2-1; 9 positions match TRBD2. CDR1 is KGHSH, CDR2 LQKENI, per germline. The trim removed 1 base at V and 10 bases at J, leaving 14 bases unmatched. This CDR3 has 17 amino acids. The CDR3 DNA reads TGTGCCAGCTCACCACAAATTCCCGGGACTAGCCTTGGGGAGCAGTTCTTC. Translated: CASSPQIPGTSLGEQFF.

This clone was seen only a few times. The J gene is TRBJ2-5, the V gene TRBV7-9; D unresolved. Per germline, CDR1 SEHNR and CDR2 FQNEAQ (reference sequence). V lost 2 bases, J lost 1 base, and 5 bases lay in between. The CDR3 has 13 residues. In nucleotides, the CDR3 is TGTGCCAGCAGCTTACCGCCCCAAGAGACCCAGTACTTC. Translation: CASSLPPQETQYF.

The chain carries TRBV19 and TRBJ1-6; D remains ambiguous. From germline, CDR1 is LNHDA and CDR2 SQIVND (reference sequence). V lost 5 bases, J lost 8 bases, and 10 bases lay in between. The CDR3 has 13 residues. The CDR3 DNA reads TGTGCCAGTAGTGTGCGATCCGATTCACCCCTCCACTTT. The encoded protein is CASSVRSDSPLHF.

The chain has TRBV5-1 and TRBJ2-5; TRBD1 aligns across 10 bases. The CDR3 length is 14 residues. Germline trimming cut 4 bases from V and 5 bases from J; bases unmatched to any gene: 5. From germline, CDR1 is SGHRS and CDR2 YFSETQ. In DNA, the CDR3 is TGCGCCAGCAGCCACCCGGGACAGGGGGAGACCCAGTACTTC. Translating it yields CASSHPGQGETQYF.

This chain joins TRBV4-2 and TRBJ2-7; D unclear. The V gene's germline CDR1 is LGHNA and CDR2 YNFKEQ. This CDR3 spans 15 amino acids. V was trimmed by 0 bases and J by 2 bases, leaving 11 bases between them. The CDR3 spells CASSQDLEQTYEQYF. In nucleotides, the CDR3 is TGTGCCAGCAGCCAAGATCTGGAACAGACCTACGAGCAGTACTTC.

The chain uses TRBV14 and TRBJ1-1; no clear D. Germline V gene data show CDR1 as SGHDN and CDR2 as FVKESK. Trimming took 4 bases from V and 0 from J, leaving 9 bases between them. CDR3 length: 14 residues. As DNA, the CDR3 is TGTGCCAGCAGCCCCCTGGAGATGAACACTGAAGCTTTCTTT. This codes for CASSPLEMNTEAFF. The complete variable domain, with remaining parts taken from reference TRBV14 and TRBJ1-1, reads EAGVTQFPSHSVIEKGQTVTLRCDPISGHDNLYWYRRVMGKEIKFLLHFVKESKQDESGMPNNRFLAERTGGTYSTLKVQPAELEDSGVYFCASSPLEMNTEAFFGQGTRLTVV.

This clone has a handful of counts. CDR3 bases: TGCGCCAGCAGGCCGACAGGGCTAAGAGAGACCCAGTACTTC. It specifies CASRPTGLRETQYF. V is TRBV5-1 and J is TRBJ2-5; 7 bases match TRBD1. V lost 5 bases, J lost 4 bases, and 8 bases stayed unmatched. Per germline, CDR1 SGHRS and CDR2 YFSETQ. This CDR3 region has 14 residues.

The chain recombines TRBV7-2 with TRBJ2-5; D ambiguous. The end of the DNA fits TRBJ2-7 better, so the J call may be wrong. The germline V gene encodes CDR1 SGHTA and CDR2 FQGNSA. This CDR3 region has 13 residues. The chain's CDR3 is CASSLGGRIEQYF. For the CDR3, the DNA is TGTGCCAGCAGCTTAGGTGGACGCATCGAGCAGTACTTC.